These 31 T cell receptor beta chains came from one sample sequenced in a study of cytomegalovirus exposure and HLA in healthy donors. A multiplex PCR was run with 60 Vbeta primers and 13 Jbeta primers. Assay used: immunoSEQ multiplex PCR; TCRdb lists only in-frame clones, some missing. This repertoire includes around 84,000 clones. The sequencing input was PBMCs. The receptors derive from a man between 25 and 39 years old in good health and CMV-seronegative.

V and J are TRBV27 and TRBJ1-2; 7 bases agree with TRBD1. The CDR3 loop spans 14 amino acids. With 2 bases clipped from V and 8 bases from J, the junction kept 8 bases outside the gene matches. The V gene's germline CDR1 is MNHEY and CDR2 SMNVEV (reference sequence). CDR3 nucleotides: TGTGCCAGCAGTTTAAACAGGGGAGTTTTGGGCTACACCTTC. It is translated as CASSLNRGVLGYTF.

This sequence joins TRBV7-3 and TRBJ2-7, with unresolved D. The CDR3 is 10 residues long. CDR1 is SGHTA, CDR2 FQGTGA, per germline. The germline V and J ends were trimmed by 5 bases and 4 bases, with 3 bases remaining between them. The CDR3 reads CASSRYEQYF. The CDR3 DNA follows: TGTGCCAGCAGCCGTTACGAGCAGTACTTC.

V gene TRBV11-3 combines with J gene TRBJ2-1; D is possibly TRBD2 (5 bases). Trimming took 1 base from V and 9 from J, leaving 10 bases between them. The CDR3 loop spans 13 amino acids. Per germline, CDR1 SGHNT and CDR2 YENEEA. The CDR3 is CASSLVLGSEQFF. CDR3 DNA: TGTGCCAGCAGCTTAGTACTAGGGTCTGAGCAGTTCTTC.

The chain joins TRBV9 to TRBJ2-7, with 8 bases fitting TRBD2. V lost 2 bases, J lost 2 bases, and 6 bases stayed unmatched. Germline V gene sequence: CDR1 SGDLS, CDR2 YYNGEE. The CDR3 has 15 amino acids. CDR3 sequence: CASSVSSGRPYEQYF. DNA for the CDR3: TGTGCCAGCAGCGTCTCAAGCGGGAGACCCTACGAGCAGTACTTC.

V and J are TRBV19 and TRBJ2-5; D might be TRBD2 (6 bases). Germline lookup yields CDR1 LNHDA and CDR2 SQIVND (reference sequence). The CDR3 runs 14 residues. Trimming took off 3 bases at V and 5 bases at J, with 13 bases between the two ends. The CDR3 protein is CASSMGGDWETQYF. For the CDR3, the DNA is TGTGCCAGTAGTATGGGGGGAGATTGGGAGACCCAGTACTTC.

With regard to this clone: Additional DNA sequences in this sample encode the identical CDR3. J is TRBJ1-4 and V is TRBV5-1; 8 bases fit TRBD1. The V segment lost 1 base and the J segment 7 bases; nucleotides outside the gene matches: 3. CDR3 length: 14 amino acids. CDR1 is SGHRS, CDR2 YFSETQ, per germline. The CDR3 region has the DNA TGCGCCAGCAGCTTGCAGGGGGCGAGTGAAAAACTGTTTTTT. It encodes CASSLQGASEKLFF.

The gene calls are TRBV6-5 and TRBJ1-1; no definite D call. Deletions cut 2 bases from V and 1 base from J, with 8 bases between. The CDR3 runs to 14 residues. CDR1 is MNHEY, CDR2 SVGAGI, per germline. CDR3: CASSYGIANTEAFF. CDR3 nucleotides: TGTGCCAGCAGTTACGGTATAGCGAACACTGAAGCTTTCTTT.

CDR3 DNA sequence: TGCGCCAGCAGCCCTAGGGGGGGGCTAGCAGGAAACACCATATATTTT. Residues: CASSPRGGLAGNTIYF. This chain joins TRBV5-1 and TRBJ1-3; a weak D match, TRBD1 (6 bases). The germline gives CDR1 SGHRS, CDR2 YFSETQ. V was trimmed by 4 bases and J by 4 bases, leaving 18 bases between them. This CDR3 has 16 amino acids. Together with reference TRBV5-1 and TRBJ1-3, the CDR3 gives the full variable domain: KAGVTQTPRYLIKTRGQQVTLSCSPISGHRSVSWYQQTPGQGLQFLFEYFSETQRNKGNFPGRFSGRQFSNSRSEMNVSTLELGDSALYLCASSPRGGLAGNTIYFGEGSWLTVV.

The rearrangement uses TRBV5-4 and TRBJ2-5, with 15 bases identical to TRBD2. This CDR3 spans 16 amino acids. CDR1 is SGHNT, CDR2 YYREEE, per germline (reference sequence). V shed 4 bases and J 4 bases; nucleotides not matched to a gene: 5. CDR3 bases: TGTGCCAGCAGCCGGACTAGCGGGAGGGCGGGAGAGACCCAGTACTTC. This sequence encodes CASSRTSGRAGETQYF.

The chain employs TRBV18 and TRBJ2-5, with D possibly matching TRBD2 (5 bases). Germline V gives CDR1 KGHSH, CDR2 LQKENI. The germline V and J ends were trimmed by 6 bases and 0 bases, with 8 bases remaining between them. There are 13 residues in the CDR3. The CDR3 nucleotides read TGTGCCAGCTCCCCGGGATACCAAGAGACCCAGTACTTC. Encoded protein: CASSPGYQETQYF.

V gene TRBV2 combines with J gene TRBJ1-5; 9 bases line up with TRBD1. CDR3 length equals 14 residues. Germline V gene lookup returns CDR1 SNHLY and CDR2 FYNNEI. V shed 5 bases and J 5 bases; nucleotides not matched to a gene: 4. CDR3 in amino acids: CASSSDRGDQPQHF. In DNA form, the CDR3 reads TGTGCCAGCAGTTCAGACAGGGGGGATCAGCCCCAGCATTTT. The complete variable domain, with remaining parts taken from reference TRBV2 and TRBJ1-5, reads EPEVTQTPSHQVTQMGQEVILRCVPISNHLYFYWYRQILGQKVEFLVSFYNNEISEKSEIFDDQFSVERPDGSNFTLKIRSTKLEDSAMYFCASSSDRGDQPQHFGDGTRLSIL.

CDR3 nucleotides: TGTGCCAGCAGCTCCCGAGACTATGGCTACACCTTC. This gives the protein CASSSRDYGYTF. The chain combines TRBV7-6 with TRBJ1-2; D unresolved. Germline lookup yields CDR1 SGHVS and CDR2 FNYEAQ. This CDR3 region has 12 residues. Trimming took off 4 bases at V and 3 bases at J, with 6 bases between the two ends.

The CDR3 here is CASRSPGQGFNEQYF. CDR3 nucleotides: TGTGCCAGCAGGTCCCCGGGACAGGGTTTCAACGAGCAGTACTTC. This chain links TRBV5-4 with TRBJ2-7; 9 nucleotides match TRBD1. Trimming cost V 5 bases and J 5 bases; bases outside gene matches: 11. From germline, CDR1 is SGHNT and CDR2 YYREEE (reference sequence). This CDR3 is built from 15 residues.

This sequence joins TRBV5-4 and TRBJ2-7; D is perhaps TRBD2 (6 bases). The germline V gene has CDR1 SGHNT and CDR2 YYREEE (reference sequence). This CDR3 is 14 amino acids long. V was clipped by 0 bases and J by 3 bases, with 10 bases between them. Written as DNA, the CDR3 is TGTGCCAGCAGCTTGGATCTGCGGGGCTACGAGCAGTACTTC. Amino acids: CASSLDLRGYEQYF. The variable domain in full, completed from reference TRBV5-4 and TRBJ2-7, reads ETGVTQSPTHLIKTRGQQVTLRCSSQSGHNTVSWYQQALGQGPQFIFQYYREEENGRGNFPPRFSGLQFPNYSSELNVNALELDDSALYLCASSLDLRGYEQYFGPGTRLTVT.

The chain links TRBV7-2 to TRBJ2-7, with D possibly matching TRBD2 (6 bases). Trimming pared 1 base from V and 5 bases from J, leaving 15 bases between. From germline, CDR1 is SGHTA and CDR2 FQGNSA. CDR3 length: 15 amino acids. The DNA of the CDR3 is TGTGCCAGCAGCTTAGTGGGAGGCCTTTCCAACGAGCAGTACTTC. Amino acid sequence: CASSLVGGLSNEQYF.

The chain carries TRBV6-5 and TRBJ1-5; 10 bases are shared with TRBD1. Losses at the gene ends were 5 bases for V and 6 bases for J; bases not matched to a gene: 4. This CDR3 is built from 14 residues. Per germline, CDR1 MNHEY and CDR2 SVGAGI. The CDR3 loop is CASSPGTGAQPQHF. The CDR3 coding sequence is TGTGCCAGCAGTCCCGGGACAGGGGCTCAGCCCCAGCATTTT.

J is TRBJ2-7 and V is TRBV23-1; weak D call: TRBD2 (6 bases). TRBV23-1 is given ORF status, its function remaining uncertain. The CDR3 contains 11 residues. V was shortened by 8 bases and J by 4 bases, with 9 bases between the two germline ends. The DNA for the CDR3 is TGCGCCAGCGGCGGGGAATACGAGCAGTACTTC. Translation gives CASGGEYEQYF.

The V call is TRBV14, the J call TRBJ2-3, with D perhaps TRBD2 (5 bases). V was cut by 2 bases and J by 9 bases, with 12 bases left in between. The germline CDR1 and CDR2 sequences are SGHDN and FVKESK. The CDR3 runs to 13 residues. DNA of the CDR3: TGTGCCAGCAGCCAACAACTAGAAGGCACGCAGTATTTT. Its protein product is CASSQQLEGTQYF. Full variable domain (outside the CDR3, taken from reference TRBV14 and TRBJ2-3): EAGVTQFPSHSVIEKGQTVTLRCDPISGHDNLYWYRRVMGKEIKFLLHFVKESKQDESGMPNNRFLAERTGGTYSTLKVQPAELEDSGVYFCASSQQLEGTQYFGPGTRLTVL.

This sequence joins TRBV6-6 and TRBJ2-3; 12 bases are shared with TRBD2. This CDR3 is built from 15 residues. Germline CDR1 reads MNHNY; CDR2 reads SVGAGI (reference sequence). Trimming took 5 bases from V and 4 from J; bases not matched to a gene: 4. CDR3 amino acids: CASSMLAGGADTQYF. In DNA, the CDR3 is TGTGCCAGCAGTATGCTAGCGGGGGGGGCAGATACGCAGTATTTT.

V and J are TRBV5-1 and TRBJ2-3; D may be TRBD1 (5 bases). In germline, CDR1 is SGHRS, CDR2 YFSETQ. The CDR3 has 14 residues. V was trimmed by 1 base and J by 2 bases, leaving 8 bases between them. CDR3 in amino acids: CASSLSGFTDTQYF. CDR3 nucleotide sequence: TGCGCCAGCAGCTTGTCAGGGTTCACAGATACGCAGTATTTT.

The chain carries TRBV19 and TRBJ2-4, with TRBD2 identical over 11 bases. V gave up 7 bases and J gave up 8 bases; unmatched junction bases: 7. CDR3 length: 14 residues. The germline V gene encodes CDR1 LNHDA and CDR2 SQIVND (reference sequence). In DNA form, the CDR3 reads TGTGCCAGTAACCCTACTAGCGGGAGACACATTCAGTACTTC. Translation gives CASNPTSGRHIQYF.

The chain employs TRBV6-5 and TRBJ2-1; 8 bases match TRBD1. The CDR3 covers 15 residues. In germline, CDR1 is MNHEY, CDR2 SVGAGI. V lost 2 bases to trimming and J lost 7 bases; unmatched junction nucleotides: 7. In DNA form, the CDR3 reads TGTGCCAGCAGTTACCCAGGGACAGGCAAAAATGAGCAGTTCTTC. Translation: CASSYPGTGKNEQFF.

The chain uses TRBV5-1 and TRBJ2-6, with a possible D match to TRBD2 (5 bases). The CDR3 is 15 amino acids. Trimming removed 2 bases from V and 1 base from J, with 7 bases in between. Per the germline V gene, CDR1 is SGHRS and CDR2 is YFSETQ. CDR3 residues: CASSLRDSGANVLTF. The CDR3 region has the DNA TGCGCCAGCAGCTTACGGGATTCTGGGGCCAACGTCCTGACTTTC.

This chain joins TRBV5-1 and TRBJ2-3; 10 bases map to TRBD1. This CDR3 region has 17 residues. V was clipped by 6 bases and J by 2 bases; unmatched bases: 12. Germline-derived CDR1 and CDR2 are SGHRS and YFSETQ. The CDR3 sequence is CASNSGGGQGFTDTQYF. CDR3 nucleotide sequence: TGCGCCAGCAACTCGGGAGGGGGACAGGGGTTCACAGATACGCAGTATTTT.

The V and J genes are TRBV11-3 and TRBJ2-1, with 13 bases fitting TRBD2. The CDR3 consists of 18 residues. V dropped 0 bases and J dropped 7; count of bases not matched to a gene: 9. Germline V CDR1 and CDR2: SGHNT, YENEEA. CDR3 loop: CASSLDSTTSGRRNEQFF. In DNA, the CDR3 is TGTGCCAGCAGCTTAGATTCCACGACTAGCGGGAGGAGGAATGAGCAGTTCTTC.

The CDR3 bases are TGCGCCAGCAGCCAAGAAGCGGGCGGGGGCGTGAATGAGCAGTTCTTC. Amino acid sequence: CASSQEAGGGVNEQFF. This chain connects TRBV4-3 to TRBJ2-1; tentatively, D is TRBD2 (7 bases). CDR3 length equals 16 residues. Germline-derived CDR1 and CDR2 are LGHNA and YSLEER. The ends were cut back, 0 bases at V and 7 bases at J, with 16 bases in the middle.

The chain carries TRBV5-6 and TRBJ2-1, with 8 bases lining up with TRBD1. Unmatched junction bases numbered 9, after V lost 2 bases and J lost 8 bases. The CDR3 consists of 15 residues. The germline V gene encodes CDR1 SGHDT and CDR2 YYEEEE. The CDR3 bases are TGTGCCAGCAGCTTATGGACAGGGAATGTTGATGAGCAGTTCTTC. Residues: CASSLWTGNVDEQFF.

This sequence joins TRBV7-8 and TRBJ1-1; D perhaps matches TRBD1 (5 bases). In germline, CDR1 is SGHVS, CDR2 FQNEAQ. The CDR3 is 14 residues long. V gave up 2 bases and J gave up 7 bases, with 14 bases separating them. The CDR3 DNA follows: TGTGCCAGCAGCTTAATGGGGGGGTTGGATGAAGCTTTCTTT. Translated, it gives CASSLMGGLDEAFF.

The chain is built from TRBV19 and TRBJ1-5, with a weak D call TRBD1 (6 bases). This CDR3 comprises 19 residues. V was clipped by 3 bases and J by 1 base, with 22 bases between them. Germline V gene lookup returns CDR1 LNHDA and CDR2 SQIVND (reference sequence). The CDR3 coding sequence is TGTGCCAGTAGTATTAATCGAGCTTCGTTAACAGGGAGCAATCAGCCCCAGCATTTT. Translation: CASSINRASLTGSNQPQHF.

V gene TRBV9 combines with J gene TRBJ2-5, with TRBD2 as a possible D gene (6 bases). The length of the CDR3 is 14 residues. Germline V lookup: CDR1 SGDLS, CDR2 YYNGEE. V was pared by 3 bases and J by 1 base, with 10 bases between. The CDR3 is CASSAMGGQETQYF. The DNA for the CDR3 is TGTGCCAGCAGCGCCATGGGGGGCCAAGAGACCCAGTACTTC.

The J gene is TRBJ2-5, the V gene TRBV5-1; 12 bases map to TRBD2. With V trimmed by 4 bases and J by 5 bases, 6 bases remained unmatched. The CDR3 length is 15 residues. Germline CDR1 reads SGHRS; CDR2 reads YFSETQ. The CDR3 sequence is CASSTGTSGFETQYF. The DNA for the CDR3 is TGCGCCAGCAGCACCGGGACTAGCGGGTTTGAGACCCAGTACTTC.